This section outlines one T cell receptor (beta chain) sequence together with its context. Its antigen is not yet known. No per-base quality is available; no much larger clone lies one base away. The same CDR3 also results from other DNA sequences found in this sample. Patients with autoimmune disease history or receiving systemic immunosuppression were excluded from the trial. Peripheral blood for TCR sequencing was drawn from every dose cohort at baseline, at cycle 4 day 1 and at cycle 7 day 1. Samples were obtained from an open-label, multicenter, first-in-human phase I dose-escalation trial of ivuxolimab. The trial enrolled adults with locally advanced or metastatic head and neck squamous cell, hepatocellular, melanoma or renal cell carcinoma. Before TCR sequencing, CD4+ T cells and CD8+ T cells were sorted from peripheral blood as separate populations. Genomic DNA was isolated from the sorted cells so that the TCRbeta CDR3 region could be sequenced. The immunoSEQ Assay was used to sequence the TCRbeta CDR3 regions. Entries here come from immuneACCESS through TCRdb and include only in-frame sequences with V and J called. Some clones fail to appear in such tables; in the studies checked, an unresolved V gene covers under half of the shortfall, and the cause of the remainder is unknown. Counted in this sample were more than 10,000 clones; 70% to 75% of them appeared once. Approximately 30% of the sample goes to the ten largest clones.

V is cut back by 2 bases and J by 0 bases, with 1 base in the junction unmatched. Via the germline V gene (reference sequence), CDR1 is MNHEY and CDR2 SMNVEV. Spanning cysteine to phenylalanine, the CDR3 consists of 15 amino acids. The DNA shown is the 45-base CDR3, in frame from base 1. This entry comes from a study of OX40 agonist ivuxolimab in advanced cancers. Describing the broader study: The costimulatory receptor OX40 (CD134) was targeted by ivuxolimab, a fully human IgG2 agonistic monoclonal antibody. Peripheral TCRbeta sequencing was intended to test whether TCR sequence diversity was altered and clonal T-cell expansion was caused by ivuxolimab. The paper describes the monotherapy dose-escalation part (N of about 47 patients) of the phase I trial of ivuxolimab. Of the approximately 50 patients in dose escalation, approximately 20 had hepatocellular carcinoma, around 15 had melanoma, 9 had renal cell carcinoma and 9 had head and neck cancer. Intravenous ivuxolimab was administered to patients every 2 weeks at six dose levels: 0.01, 0.1, 0.3, 1.5, 3 and 10 mg/kg. Prior anti-PD-1, anti-PD-L1 or anti-CTLA-4 therapy was permitted, and checkpoint inhibitors had been received by under 50% of dose-escalation patients. The dose-escalation cohort was about 83% male with a mean age of around 62 years, ranging from roughly 20 to 80. Partial responses occurred in three dose-escalation patients, of whom one had hepatocellular carcinoma and two had cutaneous melanoma. Broad study findings and their caveats: On average, CD8+ T cells showed more expanded clones than CD4+ T cells after ivuxolimab. In the 0.1-3.0 mg/kg groups, partial responders were among the patients with the lowest normalized peripheral clonal expansion, particularly in CD8+ T cells. At doses of 0.1 to 3.0 mg/kg, clonal expansion of both CD4+ and CD8+ blood T cells was observed from baseline to week 6. Which antigens the clonally expanded peripheral T cells were specific for was not determined. Low levels of normalized T-cell clonal expansion were also seen in some patients who did not respond.

Specimen: CD4+ or CD8+ T cells sorted from blood, collected in a trial of the OX40 agonist ivuxolimab. The sequence was obtained from an adult with an advanced solid tumor such as melanoma, head and neck, liver or kidney cancer. The V and J segments used are TRBV27 and TRBJ2-1; 7 bases in the middle match TRBD2. The CDR3: CASSLGGSSYNEQFF. The DNA is TGTGCCAGCAGTTTAGGCGGGAGCTCCTACAATGAGCAGTTCTTC.